This T cell receptor beta chain was found in a study of blood T cell repertoires in COVID-19. Study information: PBMCs, B-cell-depleted T cells, or T cells were the source of the cDNA or gDNA that made up the material.

CDR1 is MNHNS, CDR2 SASEGT, per germline. The length of the CDR3 is 16 residues. V was pared by 3 bases and J by 5 bases, with 11 bases of the junction left unmatched. Per the authors' pipeline: Counts of nucleated cells, estimated from reference gene primer amplification, were obtained. Produced via immunoSEQ multiplex PCR; TCRdb's table is partial and in-frame only. The V and J calls and clone size come from that table; D and trimming were worked out from the DNA. Here the sample spans approximately 230,000 clones, 80% to 90% being singletons. Sequencing was done on a sample of peripheral blood. The receptor's source is a man aged 25 to 40 who had recovered from COVID-19. This chain uses TRBV6-1 with TRBJ1-1, with TRBD1 matching 8 bases. In DNA form, the CDR3 reads TGTGCCAGCAGTGATATGGGCAGGGGGCGAAGTACTGAAGCTTTCTTT. Protein product: CASSDMGRGRSTEAFF.